This entry lists 31 T cell receptor beta chains sequenced from one sample in a study of PD-L1 blockade in urothelial cancer. Measured with immunoSEQ multiplex PCR; TCRdb has only the in-frame clones, and not every one. The profile shows tens of thousands of clones, about 90% of them singletons. Material: PBMCs, obtained around atezolizumab (anti-PD-L1) treatment. The receptors derive from a man in his fifties or sixties with urothelial cancer.

V usage is TRBV19 and J usage is TRBJ1-5, with a weak D call TRBD1 (5 bases). Between the trimmed V and J ends, which lost 4 bases and 0 bases, there was a span of 13 bases. This CDR3 is 16 amino acids long. Per germline, CDR1 LNHDA and CDR2 SQIVND (reference sequence). The CDR3 here is CASSSRQILSNQPQHF. The CDR3 region has the DNA TGTGCCAGTAGTAGTAGACAGATTCTTAGCAATCAGCCCCAGCATTTT.

The chain has TRBV4-2 and TRBJ1-6; 8 nucleotides agree with TRBD1. Germline values: CDR1 LGHNA, CDR2 YNFKEQ. The CDR3 totals 16 residues. The V and J ends lost 0 bases and 8 bases, in that order; junction bases with no gene match: 6. The CDR3: CASSQEQGGAYSPLHF. The CDR3 bases are TGTGCCAGCAGCCAAGAACAGGGGGGGGCCTATTCACCCCTCCACTTT.

This clone has only one observation. The CDR3 nucleotides read TGTGCCAGCAGTTACTCCCGGACAGGGTACGGAGAGCAGTACTTC. Its translation is CASSYSRTGYGEQYF. This chain joins TRBV6-5 and TRBJ2-7; TRBD1 matches 8 bases. After removal of 0 bases from V and 7 bases from J, the junction contained 8 bases not matched to a gene. The CDR3 consists of 15 residues. Per germline, CDR1 MNHEY and CDR2 SVGAGI.

The gene calls are TRBV4-1 and TRBJ2-3; 7 nucleotides line up with TRBD1. The CDR3 is 15 amino acids. Losses at the gene ends were 0 bases for V and 5 bases for J; bases not matched to a gene: 5. Germline V gene data show CDR1 as MGHRA and CDR2 as YSYEKL. The CDR3 DNA reads as TGCGCCAGCAGCCAAGATAAGGGGGCTCAAGATACGCAGTATTTT. Residues: CASSQDKGAQDTQYF.

V gene TRBV15 combines with J gene TRBJ2-5; 9 bases are a match to TRBD1. The ends lost 0 bases at V and 6 bases at J; junction bases unmatched: 5. Looked up from germline, CDR1 is LNHNV and CDR2 is YYDKDF (reference sequence). The CDR3 sequence is 15 residues long. As DNA, the CDR3 is TGTGCCACCAGCAGAGATAACAGGGGGCTCAAGACCCAGTACTTC. It yields the protein CATSRDNRGLKTQYF.

The gene calls are TRBV7-2 and TRBJ2-5; TRBD1 matches at 7 bases. Trimming removed 3 bases from V and 5 bases from J; junction bases left unmatched: 9. The CDR3 spans 15 residues. The germline CDR1 and CDR2 sequences are SGHTA and FQGNSA. Here the CDR3 reads CASSLWQGETETQYF. In nucleotides, the CDR3 is TGTGCCAGCAGCTTGTGGCAGGGGGAAACGGAGACCCAGTACTTC.

J is TRBJ1-4 and V is TRBV11-3, with 9 bases fitting TRBD1. Germline V gene sequence: CDR1 SGHNT, CDR2 YENEEA. V lost 4 bases to trimming and J lost 6 bases; unmatched junction nucleotides: 3. The CDR3 has 14 residues. The CDR3 DNA follows: TGTGCCAGCAGCTACACAGGGGGCGATGAAAAACTGTTTTTT. Its translation: CASSYTGGDEKLFF.

The chain recombines TRBV25-1 with TRBJ1-6; D may be TRBD1 (6 bases). The CDR3 loop spans 16 amino acids. Trimming pared 2 bases from V and 7 bases from J, leaving 15 bases between. Germline V gene sequence: CDR1 MGHDK, CDR2 SYGVNS. The CDR3 sequence: CASSENRAQGNSPLHF. CDR3 coding DNA: TGTGCCAGCAGTGAAAACAGGGCCCAAGGGAATTCACCCCTCCACTTT.

The table lists this clone with a count of one. The chain employs TRBV5-1 and TRBJ2-5, with D unclear. The CDR3 extends over 14 amino acids. Trimming shortened V by 0 bases and J by 2 bases, and 8 bases separated the two germline ends. The germline CDR1 and CDR2 sequences are SGHRS and YFSETQ. Written as DNA, the CDR3 is TGCGCCAGCAGCTTGGGGAGTTCGCAAGAGACCCAGTACTTC. Amino acid sequence: CASSLGSSQETQYF.

V usage is TRBV6-6 and J usage is TRBJ2-7; D possibly corresponds to TRBD1 (5 bases). With 7 bases removed from V and 3 bases from J, the gap between germline ends came to 16 bases. Germline V gene lookup returns CDR1 MNHNY and CDR2 SVGAGI (reference sequence). The CDR3 loop spans 14 amino acids. CDR3 sequence (DNA): TGTGCCAGCATCGACTGGGGCAAGAGCTACGAGCAGTACTTC. As protein: CASIDWGKSYEQYF.

This clone showed up just once. This chain uses TRBV30 with TRBJ2-3; a weak D match, TRBD1 (6 bases). V lost 4 bases and J 3 bases, leaving 11 bases between the germline ends. The CDR3 extends over 13 amino acids. Germline CDR1 is GTSNPN and CDR2 is SVGIG (reference sequence). In DNA, the CDR3 is TGTGCCTGGAACAGGGAAGGGACAGATACGCAGTATTTT. It is translated as CAWNREGTDTQYF.

There are a few counts of this clone. The chain joins TRBV18 to TRBJ2-7; a weak D match, TRBD1 (5 bases). V was cut by 3 bases and J by 3 bases, with 9 bases left in between. Germline CDR1 and CDR2: KGHSH and LQKENI. This CDR3 is 13 amino acids long. Written as DNA, the CDR3 is TGTGCCAGCTCACCCCAGGGTATCTACGAGCAGTACTTC. The encoded protein is CASSPQGIYEQYF.

V is TRBV29-1 and J is TRBJ2-7; 8 bases match TRBD1. The J segment lost 4 bases and the V segment lost 6 bases, leaving 8 bases of the junction unmatched. This CDR3 is built from 13 residues. Germline-derived CDR1 and CDR2 are SQVTM and ANQGSEA. As DNA, the CDR3 is TGCAGCGTCCTTGGACAGGGAGCTTACGAGCAGTACTTC. Translation gives CSVLGQGAYEQYF.

This clone turned up a few times. This rearrangement joins TRBV19 to TRBJ2-5; TRBD2 might be the D (6 bases). CDR3 length: 14 residues. Trimming shortened V by 2 bases and J by 2 bases, and 9 bases separated the two germline ends. Germline V gene sequence: CDR1 LNHDA, CDR2 SQIVND (reference sequence). The CDR3 loop reads CASSIIGRQETQYF. DNA for the CDR3: TGTGCCAGTAGTATAATCGGGAGACAAGAGACCCAGTACTTC.

The chain links TRBV4-1 to TRBJ1-2; TRBD1 is a possible D gene (5 bases). V was cut by 0 bases and J by 4 bases, with 15 bases left in between. The CDR3 is 16 amino acids. CDR1 is MGHRA and CDR2 is YSYEKL in the germline V gene. The DNA for the CDR3 is TGCGCCAGCAGCCAAGAAGGCACAGGCCTAAGCTATGGCTACACCTTC. Translation: CASSQEGTGLSYGYTF.

The chain has TRBV18 and TRBJ1-4, with D possibly TRBD1 on 6 matching bases. Trimming removed 0 bases at V and 8 bases at J, with 16 bases between. The CDR3 is 16 amino acids. Germline assignment: CDR1 KGHSH and CDR2 LQKENI. The CDR3 here is CASSPPLGGGEEKLFF. The CDR3 nucleotides are TGTGCCAGCTCACCACCTCTAGGGGGTGGTGAGGAAAAACTGTTTTTT. The variable domain in full, with the rest retrieved from reference TRBV18 and TRBJ1-4, is NAGVMQNPRHLVRRRGQEARLRCSPMKGHSHVYWYRQLPEEGLKFMVYLQKENIIDESGMPKERFSAEFPKEGPSILRIQQVVRGDSAAYFCASSPPLGGGEEKLFFGSGTQLSVL.

The CDR3 DNA follows: TGTGCCAGCAGCTTAGTCCGTGAGCTGTCCGGGGAGCTGTTTTTT. Translation gives CASSLVRELSGELFF. This sequence joins TRBV7-2 and TRBJ2-2; D not resolved. Germline lookup yields CDR1 SGHTA and CDR2 FQGNSA. The CDR3 length is 15 residues. Trimming left V 1 base short and J 6 bases short, with 12 bases between.

The rearrangement joins TRBV29-1 to TRBJ2-6, with D possibly being TRBD2 (5 bases). Between the trimmed V and J ends, which lost 3 bases and 2 bases, there was a span of 8 bases. The CDR3 is 14 amino acids. From germline, CDR1 is SQVTM and CDR2 ANQGSEA. The CDR3 loop is CSVDSGTGANVLTF. CDR3 nucleotide sequence: TGCAGCGTTGATTCGGGGACTGGGGCCAACGTCCTGACTTTC. The full variable domain, with the rest looked up from reference TRBV29-1 and TRBJ2-6, is SAVISQKPSRDICQRGTSLTIQCQVDSQVTMMFWYRQQPGQSLTLIATANQGSEATYESGFVIDKFPISRPNLTFSTLTVSNMSPEDSSIYLCSVDSGTGANVLTFGAGSRLTVL.

The chain combines TRBV19 with TRBJ1-1; D possibly corresponds to TRBD1 (5 bases). V was trimmed by 6 bases and J by 1 base, leaving 12 bases between them. CDR1 and CDR2 from the germline V gene are LNHDA and SQIVND (reference sequence). The CDR3 sequence is 14 residues long. The CDR3 DNA follows: TGTGCCAGTAGCATGTTCGACAGGAACACTGAAGCTTTCTTT. This sequence encodes CASSMFDRNTEAFF.

The rearrangement uses TRBV6-1 and TRBJ1-5; D remains unclear. The CDR3 runs 13 residues. From germline, CDR1 is MNHNS and CDR2 SASEGT. V was shortened by 3 bases and J by 5 bases, with 8 bases between the two germline ends. CDR3 in amino acids: CASSDYVDQPQHF. The CDR3 DNA sequence: TGTGCCAGCAGTGATTACGTAGATCAGCCCCAGCATTTT.

This chain connects TRBV6-1 to TRBJ2-1; 7 positions match TRBD1. From germline, CDR1 is MNHNS and CDR2 SASEGT. The CDR3 consists of 15 residues. The V segment lost 7 bases and the J segment 3 bases; nucleotides outside the gene matches: 9. The chain's CDR3 is CASTSIGTVYNEQFF. CDR3 in DNA: TGTGCCAGCACATCCATCGGGACAGTCTACAATGAGCAGTTCTTC.

This clone was seen more than once but under ten times. V gene TRBV14 combines with J gene TRBJ2-6, with a tentative D call TRBD1 (6 bases). CDR1 and CDR2 from the germline V gene are SGHDN and FVKESK. The CDR3 is made up of 18 amino acids. Trimming took off 6 bases at V and 4 bases at J, with 22 bases between the two ends. DNA of the CDR3: TGTGCCAGCAGTCAGGGGATGTGGGGAGTGCGCGGGGCCAACGTCCTGACTTTC. Translating gives CASSQGMWGVRGANVLTF.

The rearrangement uses TRBV21-1 and TRBJ1-4; the table's TRBD1 call for D was not verified on the DNA. TRBV21-1 is a pseudogene. The CDR3 totals 17 residues. CDR3 DNA: TGTGCCAGCAGCACTGACCTCCCCGGGACAGGGGATGAAAAACTGTTTTTT. As protein: CASSTDLPGTGDEKLFF.

This chain joins TRBV5-1 and TRBJ1-6; maybe TRBD1 (6 bases). V was clipped by 0 bases and J by 5 bases, with 9 bases between them. Germline CDR1 SGHRS, CDR2 YFSETQ. The CDR3 is 15 residues long. CDR3 loop: CASSLEQGNNSPLHF. The CDR3, as DNA: TGCGCCAGCAGCTTGGAACAGGGCAATAATTCACCCCTCCACTTT.

This chain connects TRBV4-2 to TRBJ1-6; no clear D gene. CDR3 length: 14 amino acids. V was trimmed by 0 bases and J by 5 bases, leaving 5 bases between them. Looked up from germline, CDR1 is LGHNA and CDR2 is YNFKEQ. The CDR3 spells CASSQDRNNSPLHF. DNA of the CDR3: TGTGCCAGCAGCCAAGACAGGAATAATTCACCCCTCCACTTT.

The rearrangement uses TRBV5-1 and TRBJ2-5, with D possibly matching TRBD2 (6 bases). The CDR3 consists of 14 residues. Germline CDR1 and CDR2: SGHRS and YFSETQ. Trimming removed 6 bases at V and 3 bases at J, with 15 bases between. CDR3 bases: TGCGCCAGCACAACCTTGGGCGGGGAAGAGACCCAGTACTTC. Translation: CASTTLGGEETQYF.

The J gene is TRBJ1-2, the V gene TRBV7-9, with no clear D. The germline CDR1 and CDR2 sequences are SEHNR and FQNEAQ (reference sequence). V lost 5 bases to trimming and J lost 0 bases, with 7 bases between them. The CDR3 extends over 13 amino acids. The CDR3 coding sequence is TGTGCCAGCAGCCCGACACCTAACTATGGCTACACCTTC. Its protein product is CASSPTPNYGYTF.

The chain employs TRBV4-1 and TRBJ1-3; tentatively, D is TRBD1 (5 bases). In germline, CDR1 is MGHRA, CDR2 YSYEKL. This CDR3 is 13 amino acids long. V was trimmed by 1 base and J by 10 bases, leaving 11 bases between them. DNA of the CDR3: TGCGCCAGCAGCCAAGCGGGGACTGAGACCATATATTTT. Encoded protein: CASSQAGTETIYF.

This sequence joins TRBV7-9 and TRBJ1-1, with a weak D call TRBD1 (6 bases). The germline V and J ends were trimmed by 2 bases and 4 bases, with 8 bases remaining between them. Germline assignment: CDR1 SEHNR and CDR2 FQNEAQ (reference sequence). The CDR3 extends over 13 amino acids. CDR3 loop: CASSLTGSTEAFF. The CDR3 DNA reads as TGTGCCAGCAGCTTAACAGGGAGCACTGAAGCTTTCTTT. Looking up the rest from reference TRBV7-9 and TRBJ1-1 gives the full variable domain: DTGVSQNPRHKITKRGQNVTFRCDPISEHNRLYWYRQTLGQGPEFLTYFQNEAQLEKSRLLSDRFSAERPKGSFSTLEIQRTEQGDSAMYLCASSLTGSTEAFFGQGTRLTVV.

The CDR3 nucleotides are TGTGCCAGCTCACTGACAGGGGTTCAAGAGAACTATGGCTACACCTTC. Translation: CASSLTGVQENYGYTF. The chain employs TRBV18 and TRBJ1-2; TRBD1 matches 8 bases. CDR3 size: 16 residues. From germline, CDR1 is KGHSH and CDR2 LQKENI. V was clipped by 4 bases and J by 2 bases; unmatched bases: 9.

The chain couples TRBV5-1 to TRBJ2-3; TRBD2 agrees at 14 bases. The CDR3 runs 17 residues. CDR1 is SGHRS, CDR2 YFSETQ, per germline. V dropped 4 bases and J dropped 6; count of bases not matched to a gene: 10. The CDR3 nucleotides are TGCGCCAGCAGCGCGACCGGGACTAGCGGGGGATTGGATACGCAGTATTTT. It translates to CASSATGTSGGLDTQYF.